One sample yielded the 9 T cell receptor beta chains listed below, sequenced in a study of post-analysis software for immune sequencing data. Presence of unique molecular identifiers characterized the TCR beta cDNA libraries. MiXCR, applied by TCRdb to the PCR reads, yields one record per CDR3 protein. The sample yields about 770,000 distinct CDR3 sequences, about 43% seen once. Study-level points and caveats: Higher frequency in patients than in controls was seen for roughly five TRBV segments, with TRBV5-6, TRBV5-1 and TRBV20-1 among them.

Their specific antigens are unknown. Sequencing was carried out using blood. These TCRs come from a girl aged 5-17 years with multiple sclerosis.

This clonotype was observed at least ten times. The chain is built from TRBV4-3 and TRBJ2-5; D is possibly TRBD1 or TRBD2 (5 bases each). The CDR3 runs 13 residues. V was pared by 3 bases and J by 2 bases, with 7 bases between. Germline assignment: CDR1 LGHNA and CDR2 YSLEER. CDR3 amino acids: CASSQGPQETQYF. The DNA of the CDR3 is TGCGCCAGCAGCCAGGGACCACAAGAGACCCAGTACTTC.

The chain couples TRBV20-1 to TRBJ2-7, with D maybe TRBD1 (5 bases). Looked up from germline, CDR1 is DFQATT and CDR2 is SNEGSKA (reference sequence). The CDR3 runs to 16 residues. Trimming stripped 0 bases from V and 7 bases from J, with 22 bases between. CDR3 sequence: CSARDMVEDTLGEQYF. CDR3 DNA: TGCAGTGCTAGAGATATGGTAGAGGACACTCTGGGGGAGCAGTACTTC.

This chain links TRBV9 with TRBJ2-1; D may be TRBD2 (6 bases). The CDR3 runs 14 residues. Trimming took off 8 bases at V and 8 bases at J, with 20 bases between the two ends. The germline V gene encodes CDR1 SGDLS and CDR2 YYNGEE. Here the CDR3 reads CASGSGSSTDEQFF. The CDR3 DNA reads TGTGCCAGTGGAAGCGGGTCTAGTACGGATGAGCAGTTCTTC.

This sequence joins TRBV13 and TRBJ2-4; 14 bases agree with TRBD2. CDR1 and CDR2 (germline): PRHDT, FYEKMQ (reference sequence). V gave up 5 bases and J gave up 13 bases; unmatched junction bases: 10. The CDR3 has 15 residues. In nucleotides, the CDR3 is TGTGCCAGCAGCCGGGGACTAGCGGGAGTAGAGGAGCAGTACTTC. Its translation is CASSRGLAGVEEQYF.

The V and J genes are TRBV29-1 and TRBJ2-2; D not certain. V was cut by 6 bases and J by 6 bases, with 5 bases left in between. The germline V gene encodes CDR1 SQVTM and CDR2 ANQGSEA. The CDR3 runs 10 residues. In nucleotides, the CDR3 is TGCAGCGTGGGGTCCGGGGAGCTGTTTTTT. Translated, it gives CSVGSGELFF.

This chain connects TRBV15 to TRBJ2-7; weak D call: TRBD1 (6 bases). V lost 3 bases and J 0 bases, leaving 9 bases between the germline ends. Germline V lookup: CDR1 LNHNV, CDR2 YYDKDF (reference sequence). The CDR3 extends over 14 amino acids. CDR3 coding DNA: TGTGCCACCAGCAGTAAACAGGGCTCCTACGAGCAGTACTTC. Protein product: CATSSKQGSYEQYF.

This clonotype has only a few counts. CDR3 in amino acids: CASSLLVGLPGETQYF. In DNA, the CDR3 is TGTGCCAGCAGCCTATTGGTGGGACTACCAGGGGAGACCCAGTACTTC. This rearrangement joins TRBV7-2 to TRBJ2-5, with 7 bases identical to TRBD2. The length of the CDR3 is 16 residues. Germline trimming cut 5 bases from V and 5 bases from J; bases unmatched to any gene: 14. Germline assignment: CDR1 SGHTA and CDR2 FQGNSA.

The V call is TRBV20-1, the J call TRBJ1-1; the D is unclear. CDR1 and CDR2 (germline): DFQATT, SNEGSKA (reference sequence). The CDR3 spans 12 residues. With 6 bases removed from V and 1 base from J, the gap between germline ends came to 9 bases. Here the CDR3 reads CSAFRTNTEAFF. In DNA, the CDR3 is TGCAGTGCCTTCCGTACGAACACTGAAGCTTTCTTT.

This clonotype has a handful of counts. This chain uses TRBV12-3 or TRBV12-4 with TRBJ2-5; D possibly uses TRBD1 or TRBD2 (5 bases each). The CDR3 length is 12 residues. V dropped 4 bases and J dropped 6 bases, with 9 bases sitting between them. CDR3 region: CASSSGRKTQYF. DNA for the CDR3: TGTGCCAGCAGTTCGGGACGGAAGACCCAGTACTTC.